The entry below describes one T cell receptor beta chain. Its target is not known. This entry is derived from a study of CD8 T cells in Susac syndrome. Study-level results: As acknowledged by the study, its TCR sequencing and HLA analysis included a relatively small number of individuals.

RNA was extracted with the RNeasy kit, and a quantity of about 0.45 to 1 ug was reverse transcribed using random hexamers. TCRdb re-derived calls from the immunoSEQ multiplex PCR reads in MiXCR, one entry per CDR3 protein. The sample lists 75,000 to 95,000 distinct CDR3 sequences, over 75% occurring once. Material for sequencing was CD8+ T cells from PBMCs. This clonotype originated in a human donor with multiple sclerosis.

Written as DNA, the CDR3 is TGCGCCAGCAGCCAATCGGCTAACACCGGGGAGCTGTTTTTT. Translated, it gives CASSQSANTGELFF. The gene calls are TRBV4-1 and TRBJ2-2; no reliable D call. V was pared by 2 bases and J by 2 bases, with 6 bases between. The germline gives CDR1 MGHRA, CDR2 YSYEKL. This CDR3 contains 14 residues.